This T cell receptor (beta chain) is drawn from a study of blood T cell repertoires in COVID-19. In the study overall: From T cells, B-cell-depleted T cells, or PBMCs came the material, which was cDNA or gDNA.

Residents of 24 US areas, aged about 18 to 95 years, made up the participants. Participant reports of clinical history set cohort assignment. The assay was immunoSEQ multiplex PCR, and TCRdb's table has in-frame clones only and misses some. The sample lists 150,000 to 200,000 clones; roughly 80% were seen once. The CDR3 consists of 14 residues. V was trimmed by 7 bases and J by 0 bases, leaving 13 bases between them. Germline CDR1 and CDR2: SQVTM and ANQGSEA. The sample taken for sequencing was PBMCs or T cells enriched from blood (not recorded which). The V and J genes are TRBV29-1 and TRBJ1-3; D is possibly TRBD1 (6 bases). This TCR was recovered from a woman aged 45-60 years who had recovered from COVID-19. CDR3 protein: CSAYPGDSGNTIYF. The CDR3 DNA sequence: TGCAGCGCCTACCCAGGGGACTCTGGAAACACCATATATTTT.